This T cell receptor (beta chain) was recorded in a study of blood T cell repertoires in COVID-19. The overall study: Material from acute and convalescent COVID-19 was sourced from the United States, Italy and Spain. In each case, the material was cDNA or gDNA derived from T cells, B-cell-depleted T cells, or PBMCs.

This clone came up once. This CDR3 has 14 amino acids. V was cut by 2 bases and J by 4 bases, with 9 bases left in between. Germline values: CDR1 SGHRS, CDR2 YFSETQ. In the original processing: Amplification of reference gene primers provided the estimated nucleated cell counts. Sequenced by immunoSEQ multiplex PCR; TCRdb stores in-frame clones only, minus some. Clone size and V and J calls were adopted from that table, with D and trimming inferred from the DNA. The data hold fewer than 150,000 clones, with almost 85% observed a single time. The sequenced material came from peripheral blood. The receptor was isolated from a human donor in a cohort sampled during active COVID-19. The chain uses TRBV5-1 and TRBJ1-4; perhaps TRBD1 as D (5 bases). CDR3 amino acids: CASSFGGLNEKLFF. The CDR3, as DNA: TGCGCCAGCAGCTTCGGGGGACTTAATGAAAAACTGTTTTTT.